This T cell receptor beta chain was sequenced for a study of blood T cell repertoires in COVID-19. Generated by immunoSEQ multiplex PCR, the TCRdb table keeps only in-frame clones and is missing some. The data hold roughly 370,000 clones, with approximately 87% observed a single time. The V and J ends lost 4 bases and 5 bases, in that order; junction bases with no gene match: 11. There are 15 residues in the CDR3. Germline V gene lookup returns CDR1 SQVTM and CDR2 ANQGSEA. Sample: PBMCs or T cells enriched from blood (not recorded which). The sequence was collected from a woman aged 50 to 60 who had recovered from COVID-19. This chain joins TRBV29-1 and TRBJ2-3; TRBD1 matches at 8 bases. Here the CDR3 DNA reads TGCAGCGTTGGGACAGGGATGGGTGGTCGAGATACGCAGTATTTT. It yields the protein CSVGTGMGGRDTQYF.